Listed below are T cell receptor beta chains from one sample, sequenced in a study of T cell responses to AZD1222 COVID-19 vaccine. Clones were sequenced by immunoSEQ multiplex PCR, and TCRdb holds only the in-frame ones, with some missing. The data contain about 140,000 clones, around nine tenths of them singletons. The specimen was peripheral blood, collected 28 days after the second AZD1222 dose. Receptors originate from an adult who received the AZD1222 COVID-19 vaccine. The CDR3 runs from the conserved cysteine through the conserved F or W. D genes are given only for firm matches. Clone size is stated in some rows and not others, as once, few, many or a class when expanded.

clone_size: .
v_call: TRBV5-1
j_call: TRBJ2-2
d_call: .
cdr3_nt: TGCGCCAGCAGCCTTGGCGACACCGGGGAGCTGTTTTTT
cdr3_aa: CASSLGDTGELFF

clone_size: .
v_call: TRBV5-1
j_call: TRBJ1-3
d_call: TRBD1
cdr3_nt: TGCGCCAGCAGCCGACAGGGGGCCCTAGCTGGAAACACCATATATTTT
cdr3_aa: CASSRQGALAGNTIYF

clone_size: .
v_call: TRBV2
j_call: TRBJ1-3
d_call: .
cdr3_nt: TGTGCCAGCAAAGGGTATGGAAACACCATATATTTT
cdr3_aa: CASKGYGNTIYF

clone_size: .
v_call: TRBV25-1
j_call: TRBJ1-5
d_call: TRBD1
cdr3_nt: TGTGCCAGCAGTGAGAGACAGGGGCCCAATCAGCCCCAGCATTTT
cdr3_aa: CASSERQGPNQPQHF

clone_size: .
v_call: TRBV14
j_call: TRBJ1-1
d_call: .
cdr3_nt: TGTGCCAGCAGTCTCGTCGGGGGGGGCACTGAAGCTTTCTTT
cdr3_aa: CASSLVGGGTEAFF

clone_size: .
v_call: TRBV12-3/TRBV12-4
j_call: TRBJ1-2
d_call: .
cdr3_nt: TGTGCCAGCACCCTGAGGGTGGGGTTTGGCTACACCTTC
cdr3_aa: CASTLRVGFGYTF

clone_size: .
v_call: TRBV30
j_call: TRBJ1-4
d_call: .
cdr3_nt: TGTGCCTGGAGTGGATTGGGGGCGGCGAATGAAAAACTGTTTTTT
cdr3_aa: CAWSGLGAANEKLFF

clone_size: .
v_call: TRBV4-3
j_call: TRBJ1-1
d_call: .
cdr3_nt: TGCGCCAGCAGCCAACCCGACTCGGGTGAAGCTTTCTTT
cdr3_aa: CASSQPDSGEAFF

clone_size: .
v_call: TRBV6-5
j_call: TRBJ1-6
d_call: .
cdr3_nt: TGTGCCAGCAGTTACTCGGGGCAGGTCGCCAATTCACCCCTCCACTTT
cdr3_aa: CASSYSGQVANSPLHF

clone_size: few
v_call: TRBV5-3
j_call: TRBJ1-6
d_call: TRBD1
cdr3_nt: TGTGCCAGAAGGAGGACAGGGAAGGGACCGAGCTCCTATAATTCACCCCTCCACTTT
cdr3_aa: CARRRTGKGPSSYNSPLHF

clone_size: .
v_call: TRBV27
j_call: TRBJ1-3
d_call: .
cdr3_nt: TGTGCCAGCAGTTTATCGCAGGGAAACACCATATATTTT
cdr3_aa: CASSLSQGNTIYF

clone_size: .
v_call: TRBV6-5
j_call: TRBJ1-1
d_call: .
cdr3_nt: TGTGCCAGCAGTTACAGGCCCGGGACCATGAACACTGAAGCTTTCTTT
cdr3_aa: CASSYRPGTMNTEAFF

clone_size: few
v_call: TRBV5-4
j_call: TRBJ1-2
d_call: .
cdr3_nt: TGTGCCAGCAGCTTGGACACGGGGTATGGCTACACCTTC
cdr3_aa: CASSLDTGYGYTF

clone_size: once
v_call: TRBV24-1
j_call: TRBJ2-1
d_call: .
cdr3_nt: TGTGCCACCAGTGACCCACAGGGACATGAGCAGTTCTTC
cdr3_aa: CATSDPQGHEQFF

clone_size: .
v_call: TRBV7-2
j_call: TRBJ2-1
d_call: TRBD1
cdr3_nt: TGTGCCAGCAGCTTCGACAGGGGGCCCAGAGAGCAGTTCTTC
cdr3_aa: CASSFDRGPREQFF

clone_size: .
v_call: TRBV27
j_call: TRBJ1-2
d_call: TRBD1
cdr3_nt: TGTGCCAGCAGCCGATCGGGACAGGGGGCAATTGGCTACACCTTC
cdr3_aa: CASSRSGQGAIGYTF

clone_size: .
v_call: TRBV12-5
j_call: TRBJ1-2
d_call: TRBD1
cdr3_nt: TGTGCTAGTGGACCGGGACAGGGCTATGGCTACACCTTC
cdr3_aa: CASGPGQGYGYTF

clone_size: .
v_call: TRBV25-1
j_call: TRBJ2-1
d_call: .
cdr3_nt: TGTGCCAGCAGTGAAGTTGTTACCTATGAGCAGTTCTTC
cdr3_aa: CASSEVVTYEQFF

clone_size: .
v_call: TRBV13
j_call: TRBJ1-2
d_call: TRBD1
cdr3_nt: TGTGCCAGCAGCTCCCAGGGGGCAGGGATGAGCTATGGCTACACCTTC
cdr3_aa: CASSSQGAGMSYGYTF

clone_size: .
v_call: TRBV25-1
j_call: TRBJ1-1
d_call: TRBD1
cdr3_nt: TGTGCCAGCAGCGGGGGACAGTGGAACACTGAAGCTTTCTTT
cdr3_aa: CASSGGQWNTEAFF

clone_size: .
v_call: TRBV21-1
j_call: TRBJ1-4
d_call: .
cdr3_nt: TGTGCCAGCAGCGAAAGGTCAAAGGACCTAAATGAAAAACTGTTTTTT
cdr3_aa: CASSERSKDLNEKLFF

clone_size: .
v_call: TRBV2
j_call: TRBJ1-2
d_call: TRBD1
cdr3_nt: TGTGCCAGCAGTCCCGGGACAGGGGCCTCCAACTATGGCTACACCTTC
cdr3_aa: CASSPGTGASNYGYTF

clone_size: .
v_call: TRBV11-2
j_call: TRBJ1-6
d_call: .
cdr3_nt: TGTGCCAGCAGCTTAGCGGCAGGGGATTATTCACCCCTCCACTTT
cdr3_aa: CASSLAAGDYSPLHF

clone_size: .
v_call: TRBV28
j_call: TRBJ1-5
d_call: .
cdr3_nt: TGTGCCAGCAGTGTAAATCAGCCCCAGCATTTT
cdr3_aa: CASSVNQPQHF

clone_size: .
v_call: TRBV4-1
j_call: TRBJ2-5
d_call: .
cdr3_nt: TGCGCCAGCAGCCAAGTGTGGCCAGATCAAGAGACCCAGTACTTC
cdr3_aa: CASSQVWPDQETQYF

clone_size: .
v_call: TRBV7-8
j_call: TRBJ1-1
d_call: .
cdr3_nt: TGTGCCAGCAGCCCTGACGGGCTGAACACTGAAGCTTTCTTT
cdr3_aa: CASSPDGLNTEAFF

clone_size: .
v_call: TRBV12-3/TRBV12-4
j_call: TRBJ1-6
d_call: .
cdr3_nt: TGTGCCAGCAGTTTCACAACCCTCGCACCCCTCCACTTT
cdr3_aa: CASSFTTLAPLHF

clone_size: .
v_call: TRBV14
j_call: TRBJ1-2
d_call: .
cdr3_nt: TGTGCCAGCAGCCAAAATCTCGGATATAACTATGGCTACACCTTC
cdr3_aa: CASSQNLGYNYGYTF

clone_size: .
v_call: TRBV5-4
j_call: TRBJ2-7
d_call: TRBD2
cdr3_nt: TGTGCCAGCAGCTTGGCCGGGCGGGAGAGCTACGAGCAGTACTTC
cdr3_aa: CASSLAGRESYEQYF

clone_size: .
v_call: TRBV9
j_call: TRBJ1-1
d_call: TRBD1
cdr3_nt: TGTGCCAGCAGCGGTCCGGGACAGCTGAACACTGAAGCTTTCTTT
cdr3_aa: CASSGPGQLNTEAFF

clone_size: .
v_call: TRBV7-9
j_call: TRBJ1-2
d_call: TRBD1
cdr3_nt: TGTGCCAGCAGCTTCTCACAGGGGACTGGGGGCTACACCTTC
cdr3_aa: CASSFSQGTGGYTF

clone_size: .
v_call: TRBV4-1
j_call: TRBJ2-7
d_call: .
cdr3_nt: TGCGCCAGCAGCCAGGGACCGCGAGAGGACGAGCAGTACTTC
cdr3_aa: CASSQGPREDEQYF

clone_size: .
v_call: TRBV11-2
j_call: TRBJ2-2
d_call: .
cdr3_nt: TGTGCCAGCAGCTTAGGCACGAACACCGGGGAGCTGTTTTTT
cdr3_aa: CASSLGTNTGELFF

clone_size: .
v_call: TRBV4-3
j_call: TRBJ2-5
d_call: .
cdr3_nt: TGCGCCAGCAGCCAGACCCGAGGGCTTTACCAAGAGACCCAGTACTTC
cdr3_aa: CASSQTRGLYQETQYF

clone_size: few
v_call: TRBV7-9
j_call: TRBJ1-5
d_call: .
cdr3_nt: TGTGCCAGCAGCTCCACATCTGGACATCTGGATCAGCCCCAGCATTTT
cdr3_aa: CASSSTSGHLDQPQHF

clone_size: .
v_call: TRBV7-3
j_call: TRBJ1-3
d_call: .
cdr3_nt: TGTGCCAGCAGCCGGGACATAGAAAACACCATATATTTT
cdr3_aa: CASSRDIENTIYF

clone_size: .
v_call: TRBV27
j_call: TRBJ1-5
d_call: TRBD1
cdr3_nt: TGTGCCAGCAGTTTTGCAGGGGGTAAAAATCAGCCCCAGCATTTT
cdr3_aa: CASSFAGGKNQPQHF

clone_size: .
v_call: TRBV6-5
j_call: TRBJ2-3
d_call: .
cdr3_nt: TGTGCCAGCAGTTACTCGGGGGTAGCCACAGATACGCAGTATTTT
cdr3_aa: CASSYSGVATDTQYF

clone_size: .
v_call: TRBV18
j_call: TRBJ1-2
d_call: TRBD1
cdr3_nt: TGTGCCAGCTCACCATCCCGGACAGGGGACTATGGCTACACCTTC
cdr3_aa: CASSPSRTGDYGYTF

clone_size: .
v_call: TRBV27
j_call: TRBJ2-3
d_call: .
cdr3_nt: TGTGCCAGCAGTCGACTGGACACAGATACGCAGTATTTT
cdr3_aa: CASSRLDTDTQYF

clone_size: .
v_call: TRBV27
j_call: TRBJ1-2
d_call: TRBD1
cdr3_nt: TGTGCCAGCACCGAGACAGGGTTCTATGGCTACACCTTC
cdr3_aa: CASTETGFYGYTF

clone_size: .
v_call: TRBV18
j_call: TRBJ2-2
d_call: .
cdr3_nt: TGTGCCAGCTCCACCGATGGGGACGCTGTCGGGGAGCTGTTTTTT
cdr3_aa: CASSTDGDAVGELFF

clone_size: .
v_call: TRBV9
j_call: TRBJ2-7
d_call: .
cdr3_nt: TGTGCCAGCAGCGTAGGACAGACCGTCTACGAGCAGTACTTC
cdr3_aa: CASSVGQTVYEQYF

clone_size: .
v_call: TRBV11-3
j_call: TRBJ2-3
d_call: .
cdr3_nt: TGTGCCAGCAGCTTGGCGAGCACAGATACGCAGTATTTT
cdr3_aa: CASSLASTDTQYF